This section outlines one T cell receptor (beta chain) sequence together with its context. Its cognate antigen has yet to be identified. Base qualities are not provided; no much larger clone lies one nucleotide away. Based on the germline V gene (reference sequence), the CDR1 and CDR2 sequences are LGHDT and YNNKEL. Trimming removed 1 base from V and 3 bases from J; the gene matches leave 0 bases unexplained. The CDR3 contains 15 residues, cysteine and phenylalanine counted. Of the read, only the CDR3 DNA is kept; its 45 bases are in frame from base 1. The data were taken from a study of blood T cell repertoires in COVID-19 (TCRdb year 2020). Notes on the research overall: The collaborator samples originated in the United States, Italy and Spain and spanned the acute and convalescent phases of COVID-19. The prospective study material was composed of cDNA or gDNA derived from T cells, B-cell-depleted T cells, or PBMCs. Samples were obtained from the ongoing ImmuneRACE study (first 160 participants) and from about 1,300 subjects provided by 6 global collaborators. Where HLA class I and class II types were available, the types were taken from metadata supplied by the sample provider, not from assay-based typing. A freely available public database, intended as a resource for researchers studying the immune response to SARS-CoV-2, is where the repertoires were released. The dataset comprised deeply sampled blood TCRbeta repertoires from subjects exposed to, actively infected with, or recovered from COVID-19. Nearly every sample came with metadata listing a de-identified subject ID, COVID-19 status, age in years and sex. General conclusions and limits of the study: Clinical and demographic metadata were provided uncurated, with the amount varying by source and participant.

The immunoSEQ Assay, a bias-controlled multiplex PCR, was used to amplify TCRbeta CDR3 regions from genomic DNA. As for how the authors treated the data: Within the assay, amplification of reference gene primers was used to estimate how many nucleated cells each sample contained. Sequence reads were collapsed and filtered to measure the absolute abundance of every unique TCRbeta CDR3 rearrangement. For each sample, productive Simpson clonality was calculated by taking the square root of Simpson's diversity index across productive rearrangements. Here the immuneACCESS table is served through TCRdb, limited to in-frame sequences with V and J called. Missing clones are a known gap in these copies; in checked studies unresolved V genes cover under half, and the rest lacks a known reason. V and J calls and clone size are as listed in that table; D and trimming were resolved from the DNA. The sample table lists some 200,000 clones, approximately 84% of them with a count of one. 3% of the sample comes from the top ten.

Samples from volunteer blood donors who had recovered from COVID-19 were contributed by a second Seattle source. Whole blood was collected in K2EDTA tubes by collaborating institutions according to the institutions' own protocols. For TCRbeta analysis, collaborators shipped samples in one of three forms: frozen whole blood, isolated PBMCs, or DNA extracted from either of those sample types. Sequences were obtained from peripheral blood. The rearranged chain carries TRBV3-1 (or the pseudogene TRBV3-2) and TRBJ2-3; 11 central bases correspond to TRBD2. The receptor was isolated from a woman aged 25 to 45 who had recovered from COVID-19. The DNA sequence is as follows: TGTGCCAGCAGCCAAGGACTAGCGGGAACAGATACGCAGTATTTT. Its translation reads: CASSQGLAGTDTQYF.